A single sample gave rise to the 5 T cell receptor beta chains below, sequenced in a study of blood T cell repertoires in COVID-19. Sequencing used immunoSEQ multiplex PCR; TCRdb keeps in-frame clones, though not all of them. The table includes about 50,000 clones, less than 80% detected once. Specimen: peripheral blood. The receptor set was obtained from a man in his 70s with acute or convalescent COVID-19.

The chain links TRBV11-2 to TRBJ1-2, with 9 nucleotides matching TRBD1. Per germline, CDR1 SGHAT and CDR2 FQNNGV. The J segment lost 7 bases and the V segment lost 5 bases, leaving 11 bases of the junction unmatched. The CDR3 extends over 15 amino acids. CDR3 in amino acids: CASSALTGGRTGYTF. CDR3 DNA sequence: TGTGCCAGCAGCGCGTTGACAGGGGGGCGTACTGGCTACACCTTC.

Here the CDR3 DNA reads TGTGCCAGCAGCTTAGCACTCCCCGGGGGGGACCCCTACGAGCAGTACTTC. It yields the protein CASSLALPGGDPYEQYF. This chain uses TRBV7-8 with TRBJ2-7; 8 bases align to TRBD2. V shed 0 bases and J 2 bases; nucleotides not matched to a gene: 9. Looked up from germline, CDR1 is SGHVS and CDR2 is FQNEAQ. The CDR3 is made up of 17 amino acids.

The chain joins TRBV4-2 to TRBJ2-1; weak D call: TRBD1 (5 bases). Deletions cut 1 base from V and 9 bases from J, with 13 bases between. The CDR3 loop spans 14 amino acids. Per germline, CDR1 LGHNA and CDR2 YNFKEQ. The CDR3 spells CASSQVGRVGEQFF. CDR3 bases: TGTGCCAGCAGCCAAGTAGGCAGGGTAGGTGAGCAGTTCTTC.

This clone occurred a few times. The gene calls are TRBV5-1 and TRBJ2-1, with 8 positions matching TRBD2. The CDR3 has 14 residues. The J segment lost 9 bases and the V segment lost 0 bases, leaving 5 bases of the junction unmatched. Germline CDR1 reads SGHRS; CDR2 reads YFSETQ. CDR3 DNA: TGCGCCAGCAGCTTGGGTCGTCTAGCGGGTGAGCAGTTCTTC. As protein: CASSLGRLAGEQFF.

The gene calls are TRBV6-1 and TRBJ1-5, with 8 bases that match TRBD1. Per germline, CDR1 MNHNS and CDR2 SASEGT. Trimming cost V 4 bases and J 5 bases; bases outside gene matches: 16. The CDR3 contains 18 residues. The CDR3 is CASSGRQGLTPTHQPQHF. CDR3 in DNA: TGTGCCAGCAGTGGGCGACAGGGGTTAACCCCTACACATCAGCCCCAGCATTTT.